Below, one T cell receptor beta chain is given with its context. Its antigen target is currently unknown. No per-base quality is available; no much larger clone lies one base away. TCRbeta CDR3 regions were amplified from genomic DNA using the immunoSEQ Assay, a bias-controlled multiplex PCR. For the original study's pipeline: The number of nucleated cells in each sample was estimated by amplification of reference gene primers within the assay. To quantify the absolute abundance of each unique TCRbeta CDR3 rearrangement, sequence reads were collapsed and filtered. Productive Simpson clonality was computed per sample as the square root of Simpson's diversity index over productive rearrangements. The table was pulled from immuneACCESS by TCRdb, which kept in-frame rearrangements only. Such tables lose some clones; where checked, under half of the loss comes from unresolved V genes, and the rest has no known cause. V, J and clone size are those of that table, while D and trimming were read from the DNA. Here the sample has about 170,000 clones; approximately 86% occur a single time. Jointly, the top ten make up approximately 7.6% of the sample.

One collaborating source in Seattle enrolled patients during active infection and followed them longitudinally through the course of disease. Whole blood was collected in K2EDTA tubes by collaborating institutions according to the institutions' own protocols. For TCRbeta analysis, collaborators shipped samples as frozen whole blood, isolated PBMCs, or DNA extracted from either of those sample types. V loses 1 base, J loses 7 bases, and the germline ends lie 8 bases apart. Measured from the cysteine to the phenylalanine, the CDR3 is 13 residues long. Here the CDR3 DNA is all that survives: 39 bases in frame from base 1. This sample stems from a study of blood T cell repertoires in COVID-19 (TCRdb year 2020). Broadly, across the study: Samples covering the acute and convalescent phases of COVID-19 were provided by collaborators in the United States, Italy and Spain. The prospective study material was composed of cDNA or gDNA derived from T cells, B-cell-depleted T cells, or PBMCs. The dataset comprised deeply sampled blood TCRbeta repertoires from subjects exposed to, actively infected with, or recovered from COVID-19. The repertoires were released in a freely available public database meant as a resource for research on the immune response to SARS-CoV-2. The samples were drawn from two sources: the first 160 participants of the ongoing ImmuneRACE study, and fewer than 1,500 subjects contributed by 6 global collaborators. The sample metadata nearly always contained a de-identified subject ID, COVID-19 status, age in years and sex. Where available, HLA class I and class II types were taken from metadata supplied by the sample provider and were not determined by assay-based typing. What the research found in general, with its limitations: Clinical and demographic metadata were provided uncurated, with the amount varying by source and participant.

The chain uses TRBV12-3 or TRBV12-4 and TRBJ1-5; the D gene cannot be resolved reliably. Sample: peripheral blood. This clonotype was obtained from an elderly woman with COVID-19, enrolled during active disease. Here is the DNA: TGTGCCAGCAGTTTAGAAACCTACCAGCCCCAGCATTTT. The encoded protein is CASSLETYQPQHF.